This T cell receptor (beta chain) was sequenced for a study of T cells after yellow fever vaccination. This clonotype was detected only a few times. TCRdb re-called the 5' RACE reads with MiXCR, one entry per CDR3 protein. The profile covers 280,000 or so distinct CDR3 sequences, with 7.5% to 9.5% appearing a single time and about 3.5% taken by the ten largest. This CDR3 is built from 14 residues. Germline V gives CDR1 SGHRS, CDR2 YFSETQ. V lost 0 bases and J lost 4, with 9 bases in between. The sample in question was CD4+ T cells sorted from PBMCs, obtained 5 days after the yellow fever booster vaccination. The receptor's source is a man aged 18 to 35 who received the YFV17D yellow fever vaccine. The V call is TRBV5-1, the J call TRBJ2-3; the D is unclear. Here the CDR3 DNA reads TGCGCCAGCAGCTTGGTAGGGTTTTCAGATACGCAGTATTTT. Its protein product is CASSLVGFSDTQYF.